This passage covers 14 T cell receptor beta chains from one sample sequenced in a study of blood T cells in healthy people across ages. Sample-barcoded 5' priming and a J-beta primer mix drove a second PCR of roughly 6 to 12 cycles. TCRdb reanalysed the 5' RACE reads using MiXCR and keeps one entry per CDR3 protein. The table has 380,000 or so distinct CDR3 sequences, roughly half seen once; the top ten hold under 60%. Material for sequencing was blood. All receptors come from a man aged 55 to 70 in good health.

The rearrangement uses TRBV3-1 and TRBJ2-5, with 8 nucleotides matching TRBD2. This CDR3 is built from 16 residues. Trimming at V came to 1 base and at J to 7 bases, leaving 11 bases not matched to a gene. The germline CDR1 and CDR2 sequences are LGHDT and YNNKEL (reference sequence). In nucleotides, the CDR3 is TGTGCCAGCAGCCAAGTGGTAGCGGGGCCACGGGGGACCCAGTACTTC. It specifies CASSQVVAGPRGTQYF.

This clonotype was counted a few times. The CDR3 spells CASSPQGIVNYGYTF. DNA for the CDR3: TGTGCCAGCAGCCCCCAGGGGATAGTTAACTATGGCTACACCTTC. The chain uses TRBV2 and TRBJ1-2, with D perhaps TRBD1 (6 bases). This CDR3 spans 15 amino acids. Trimming cost V 6 bases and J 1 base, with 15 bases left between them. Germline CDR1 SNHLY, CDR2 FYNNEI.

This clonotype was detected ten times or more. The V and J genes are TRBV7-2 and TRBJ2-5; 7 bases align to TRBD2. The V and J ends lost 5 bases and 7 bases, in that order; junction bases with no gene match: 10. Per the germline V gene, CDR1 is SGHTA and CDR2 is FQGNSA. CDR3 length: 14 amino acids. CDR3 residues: CASSPGLPGGTQYF. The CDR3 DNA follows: TGTGCCAGCAGCCCGGGACTACCCGGTGGGACCCAGTACTTC.

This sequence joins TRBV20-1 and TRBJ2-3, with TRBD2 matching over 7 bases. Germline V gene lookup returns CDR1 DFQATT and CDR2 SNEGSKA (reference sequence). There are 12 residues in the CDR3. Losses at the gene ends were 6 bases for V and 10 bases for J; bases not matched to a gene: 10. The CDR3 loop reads CSAPGLGMAQYF. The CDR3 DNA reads TGCAGTGCGCCCGGACTAGGCATGGCGCAGTATTTT.

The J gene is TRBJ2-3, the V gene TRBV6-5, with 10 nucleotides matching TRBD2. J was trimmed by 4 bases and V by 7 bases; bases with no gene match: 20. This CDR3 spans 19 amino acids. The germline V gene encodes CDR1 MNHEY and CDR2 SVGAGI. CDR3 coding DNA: TGTGCCAGCATTAGGGCCTTAGGAGCGGGAGGGCCGGGTTCAGATACGCAGTATTTT. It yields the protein CASIRALGAGGPGSDTQYF.

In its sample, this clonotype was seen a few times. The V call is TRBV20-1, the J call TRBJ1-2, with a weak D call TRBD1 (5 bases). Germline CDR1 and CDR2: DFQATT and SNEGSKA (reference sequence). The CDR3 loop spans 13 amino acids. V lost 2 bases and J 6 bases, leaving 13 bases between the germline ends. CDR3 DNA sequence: TGCAGTGCTAGATGGTATAGGGACGATGGCTACACCTTC. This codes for CSARWYRDDGYTF.

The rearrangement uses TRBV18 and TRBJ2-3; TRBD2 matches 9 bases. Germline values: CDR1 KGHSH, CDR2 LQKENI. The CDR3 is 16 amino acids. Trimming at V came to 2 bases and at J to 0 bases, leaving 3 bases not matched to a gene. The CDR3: CASSPSLAGSTDTQYF. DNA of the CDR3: TGTGCCAGCTCACCAAGTCTAGCGGGGAGCACAGATACGCAGTATTTT. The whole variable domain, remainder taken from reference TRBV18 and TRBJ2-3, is NAGVMQNPRHLVRRRGQEARLRCSPMKGHSHVYWYRQLPEEGLKFMVYLQKENIIDESGMPKERFSAEFPKEGPSILRIQQVVRGDSAAYFCASSPSLAGSTDTQYFGPGTRLTVL.

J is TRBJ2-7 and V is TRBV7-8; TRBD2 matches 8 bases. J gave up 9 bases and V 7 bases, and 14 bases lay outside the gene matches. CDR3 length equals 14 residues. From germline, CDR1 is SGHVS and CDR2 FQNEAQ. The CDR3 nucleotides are TGTGCCAGCACCCCGGGAGGGGACGCTACGAGGCAGTACTTC. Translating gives CASTPGGDATRQYF.

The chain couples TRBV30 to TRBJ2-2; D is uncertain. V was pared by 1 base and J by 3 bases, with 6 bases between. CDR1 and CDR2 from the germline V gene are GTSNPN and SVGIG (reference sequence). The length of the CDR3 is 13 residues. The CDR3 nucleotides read TGTGCCTGGAGTGAGCAGGACACCGGGGAGCTGTTTTTT. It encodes CAWSEQDTGELFF.

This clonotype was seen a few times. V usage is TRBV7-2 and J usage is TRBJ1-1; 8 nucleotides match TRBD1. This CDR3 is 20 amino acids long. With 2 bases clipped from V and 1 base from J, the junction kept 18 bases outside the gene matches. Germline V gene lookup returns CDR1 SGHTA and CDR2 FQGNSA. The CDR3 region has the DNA TGTGCCAGCAGCTTAACTTTCACGGACAGGGTCTCCCGGAGGAACACTGAAGCTTTCTTT. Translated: CASSLTFTDRVSRRNTEAFF.

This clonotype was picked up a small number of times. CDR3 in DNA: TGTGCCAGCAGCTTATCGCGAAGGGGTAATTCACCCCTCCACTTT. Translation gives CASSLSRRGNSPLHF. The chain combines TRBV11-2 with TRBJ1-6, with a weak D call TRBD1 (5 bases). Germline V gene sequence: CDR1 SGHAT, CDR2 FQNNGV. V lost 2 bases and J 6 bases, leaving 11 bases between the germline ends. The CDR3 has 15 residues. The full variable domain, in which reference TRBV11-2 and TRBJ1-6 provide the parts outside the CDR3, is EAGVAQSPRYKIIEKRQSVAFWCNPISGHATLYWYQQILGQGPKLLIQFQNNGVVDDSQLPKDRFSAERLKGVDSTLKIQPAKLEDSAVYLCASSLSRRGNSPLHFGNGTRLTVT.

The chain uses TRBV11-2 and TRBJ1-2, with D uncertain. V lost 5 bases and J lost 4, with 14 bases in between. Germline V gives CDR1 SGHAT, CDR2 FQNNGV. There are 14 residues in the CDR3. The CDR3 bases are TGTGCCAGCAGCAGAGTCAGAGCCACCTATGGCTACACCTTC. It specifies CASSRVRATYGYTF.

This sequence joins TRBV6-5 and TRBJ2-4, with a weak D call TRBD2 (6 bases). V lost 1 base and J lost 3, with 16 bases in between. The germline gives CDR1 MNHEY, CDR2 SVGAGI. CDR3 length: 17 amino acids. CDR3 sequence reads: CASSYLDLTGGKNIQYF. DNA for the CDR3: TGTGCCAGCAGTTACTTAGACTTAACCGGGGGCAAAAACATTCAGTACTTC.

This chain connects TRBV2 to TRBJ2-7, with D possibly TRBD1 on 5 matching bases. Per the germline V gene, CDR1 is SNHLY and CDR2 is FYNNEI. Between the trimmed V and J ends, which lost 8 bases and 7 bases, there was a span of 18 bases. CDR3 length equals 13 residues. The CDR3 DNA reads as TGTGCCAGCTCGTGGGGCCCTCCGCGGGAGCAGTACTTC. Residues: CASSWGPPREQYF. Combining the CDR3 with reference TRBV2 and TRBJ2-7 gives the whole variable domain EPEVTQTPSHQVTQMGQEVILRCVPISNHLYFYWYRQILGQKVEFLVSFYNNEISEKSEIFDDQFSVERPDGSNFTLKIRSTKLEDSAMYFCASSWGPPREQYFGPGTRLTVT.